These 9 T cell receptor beta chains originate from one sample sequenced in a study of identifying expanded T cells in peripheral blood. Method: immunoSEQ multiplex PCR; TCRdb's copy keeps in-frame clones and lacks some. Of about 85,000 clones detected, more than 75% appear once; the ten largest clones hold roughly 19%. Source material: blood. The source of these receptors is a person between 18 and 75 years old in good health.

V usage is TRBV10-3 and J usage is TRBJ1-5; 7 bases are shared with TRBD1. Germline values: CDR1 ENHRY, CDR2 SYGVKD. The CDR3 sequence is 18 residues long. The ends lost 0 bases at V and 5 bases at J; junction bases unmatched: 13. The CDR3 region has the DNA TGTGCCATCAGTGAGTCGGGACAGAGTAGTGGTCCCTATCAGCCCCAGCATTTT. Translation: CAISESGQSSGPYQPQHF.

This clone turned up a few times. The V and J genes are TRBV10-2 and TRBJ2-5, with D unclear. The CDR3 is 13 amino acids. Trimming pared 3 bases from V and 0 bases from J, leaving 5 bases between. Germline CDR1 WSHSY, CDR2 SAAADI. This CDR3 reads CASSEGYQETQYF. The CDR3 region has the DNA TGCGCCAGCAGTGAAGGCTACCAAGAGACCCAGTACTTC.

The chain joins TRBV29-1 to TRBJ2-7; D may match TRBD1 or TRBD2 (5 bases each). CDR1 SQVTM and CDR2 ANQGSEA come from the germline V gene. Trimming cost V 4 bases and J 6 bases, with 19 bases left between them. This CDR3 region has 14 residues. CDR3 loop: CSVGGTLSVGEQYF. CDR3 DNA sequence: TGCAGCGTTGGAGGGACCCTCTCGGTTGGCGAGCAGTACTTC.

This sequence joins TRBV6-5 and TRBJ2-5; 9 bases match TRBD2. The CDR3 covers 15 residues. Per germline, CDR1 MNHEY and CDR2 SVGAGI. V trimming: 4 bases; J trimming: 5 bases; junction bases outside the gene matches: 8. For the CDR3, the DNA is TGTGCCAGCAGTTTCACAGCGGGGGGAGGGGAGACCCAGTACTTC. Its translation is CASSFTAGGGETQYF.

The CDR3 spells CASSGGVITANEQFF. The DNA of the CDR3 is TGTGCCAGCAGTGGAGGGGTTATTACCGCCAATGAGCAGTTCTTC. This rearrangement joins TRBV2 to TRBJ2-1, with D perhaps given as TRBD1 or TRBD2 (5 bases each). CDR3 length: 15 residues. Germline V gene data show CDR1 as SNHLY and CDR2 as FYNNEI. Trimming left V 4 bases short and J 6 bases short, with 16 bases between.

This chain connects TRBV6-5 to TRBJ1-2, with TRBD1 identical over 10 bases. Trimming took 5 bases from V and 8 from J; bases not matched to a gene: 8. The CDR3 contains 14 residues. Germline V gene lookup returns CDR1 MNHEY and CDR2 SVGAGI. The CDR3: CASSRPGQGTGYTF. The CDR3 nucleotides read TGTGCCAGCAGTCGACCGGGACAGGGGACCGGCTACACCTTC.

The chain is built from TRBV11-3 and TRBJ1-5; a possible D gene is TRBD1 (5 bases). The V end lost 3 bases, the J end lost 1 base, and 13 bases lay between the germline ends. Per germline, CDR1 SGHNT and CDR2 YENEEA. This CDR3 contains 16 residues. This CDR3 is CASSLRGPGSNQPQHF. CDR3 nucleotides: TGTGCCAGCAGCTTGAGGGGTCCAGGGAGCAATCAGCCCCAGCATTTT.

The chain employs TRBV7-8 and TRBJ2-7; 9 positions agree with TRBD1. The V and J ends lost 2 bases and 0 bases, in that order; junction bases with no gene match: 5. The CDR3 runs 16 residues. Germline CDR1 and CDR2: SGHVS and FQNEAQ. Here the CDR3 reads CASSLKDRGVSYEQYF. CDR3 nucleotides: TGTGCCAGCAGCTTAAAAGACAGGGGGGTCTCCTACGAGCAGTACTTC.

The chain joins TRBV5-1 to TRBJ1-6; no firm D call. Trimming removed 4 bases from V and 7 bases from J, with 15 bases in between. The germline CDR1 and CDR2 sequences are SGHRS and YFSETQ. The CDR3 covers 15 residues. CDR3 sequence (DNA): TGCGCCAGCAGCGTGGGAATAGTGGGCAATTCACCCCTCCACTTT. Its protein is CASSVGIVGNSPLHF.